Detailed here is one TCR beta chain. Its cognate antigen is unknown. V trimming: 3 bases; J trimming: 6 bases; junction bases outside the gene matches: 14. The CDR3 loop spans 17 amino acids. These data belong to a study of identical twins. General study results and limits: Fewer insertions marked abundant cord blood beta clonotypes; young adult naive trended weakly, memory not at all.

From the 5' RACE reads, TCRdb called clonotypes with MiXCR, one entry per CDR3 protein. The table has about 690,000 distinct CDR3 sequences, 5.5% to 6.5% seen once; the top ten hold roughly 1.8%. This rearrangement joins TRBV12-3 or TRBV12-4 to TRBJ1-2; 9 positions match TRBD1. The sample was naive T cells sorted from blood. This clonotype originated in a man between 18 and 29 years old in good health. The CDR3 DNA follows: TGTGCCAGCAGTTTCTTACTCCGGGACAGGGAAAGAAATGGCTACACCTTC. It codes for CASSFLLRDRERNGYTF.